The 32 T cell receptor beta chains below were found in one sample sequenced in a study of blood T cells in healthy people across ages. Through a sample-barcoded 5' primer and a J-beta primer mix, a second PCR was run for roughly 6 to 12 cycles. One entry per CDR3 protein, called by TCRdb with MiXCR from the 5' RACE reads. The sample includes 650,000 to 800,000 distinct CDR3 sequences, 40% to 50% of them seen just once. Material: blood. Every receptor here comes from a man between 60 and 75 years old in good health.

This chain joins TRBV7-2 and TRBJ2-3; TRBD2 agrees at 10 bases. The CDR3 covers 14 residues. Germline V gene sequence: CDR1 SGHTA, CDR2 FQGNSA. V shed 3 bases, J shed 10 bases, and the junction held 7 bases outside the gene matches. CDR3 DNA sequence: TGTGCCAGCAGCTTGCCCCGTACTAGCGGGGCGCAGTATTTT. Translation gives CASSLPRTSGAQYF.

This clonotype was recorded many times. The chain links TRBV29-1 to TRBJ2-1; 9 nucleotides agree with TRBD1. The CDR3 covers 13 residues. J was trimmed by 7 bases and V by 7 bases; bases with no gene match: 8. Germline V gene data show CDR1 as SQVTM and CDR2 as ANQGSEA. The CDR3 protein is CSALGQGKNEQFF. CDR3 DNA sequence: TGCAGCGCCCTGGGACAGGGAAAGAATGAGCAGTTCTTC.

The rearrangement joins TRBV29-1 to TRBJ1-2; no clear D gene. CDR3 size: 14 residues. Germline lookup yields CDR1 SQVTM and CDR2 ANQGSEA. Trimming took off 0 bases at V and 3 bases at J, with 11 bases between the two ends. The CDR3 nucleotides are TGCAGCGTTGAAGATCCAAGGAGCTACTATGGCTACACCTTC. Translating it yields CSVEDPRSYYGYTF.

The V call is TRBV12-3 or TRBV12-4, the J call TRBJ2-1, with 16 bases fitting TRBD2. Germline trimming cut 4 bases from V and 2 bases from J; bases unmatched to any gene: 2. CDR3 length: 17 amino acids. The CDR3 DNA sequence: TGTGCCAGCAGTTGGGGGACTAGCGGGGGGGCCTACAATGAGCAGTTCTTC. Protein product: CASSWGTSGGAYNEQFF.

The V and J genes are TRBV28 and TRBJ1-5; 12 bases match TRBD1. V shed 2 bases, J shed 6 bases, and the junction held 14 bases outside the gene matches. The CDR3 sequence is 19 residues long. Germline V lookup: CDR1 MDHEN, CDR2 SYDVKM. In DNA, the CDR3 is TGTGCCAGCAGTTTACCAGTGGGTTGGGACAGGGGGCGCCTTCAGCCCCAGCATTTT. This sequence encodes CASSLPVGWDRGRLQPQHF.

V and J are TRBV7-6 and TRBJ1-1; a possible D gene is TRBD1 (5 bases). This CDR3 contains 15 residues. CDR1 and CDR2 (germline): SGHVS, FNYEAQ. V lost 1 base and J lost 0, with 9 bases in between. CDR3 nucleotide sequence: TGTGCCAGCAGCTTAGAGGGGACCATGAACACTGAAGCTTTCTTT. Protein product: CASSLEGTMNTEAFF.

The chain is built from TRBV12-3 or TRBV12-4 and TRBJ1-2, with D maybe TRBD1 (6 bases). Trimming took 10 bases from V and 6 from J, leaving 18 bases between them. This CDR3 comprises 13 residues. CDR3 sequence (DNA): TGTGCCACTAACTCCCTGGAGGGGGATGGCTACACCTTC. Protein: CATNSLEGDGYTF.

This rearrangement joins TRBV7-6 to TRBJ2-5; TRBD2 matches 7 bases. In germline, CDR1 is SGHVS, CDR2 FNYEAQ. Losses at the gene ends were 5 bases for V and 5 bases for J; bases not matched to a gene: 11. This CDR3 has 15 amino acids. Here the CDR3 reads CASSPLGGRLETQYF. The DNA for the CDR3 is TGTGCCAGCAGCCCCCTCGGGGGGAGACTGGAGACCCAGTACTTC.

J is TRBJ2-5 and V is TRBV4-3, with D perhaps matching TRBD1 (6 bases). Germline assignment: CDR1 LGHNA and CDR2 YSLEER. Trimming cost V 2 bases and J 2 bases, with 12 bases left between them. The CDR3 contains 15 residues. The CDR3 sequence is CASSQFHREQETQYF. The CDR3, as DNA: TGCGCCAGCAGCCAATTTCACAGGGAACAAGAGACCCAGTACTTC.

This chain uses TRBV12-3 or TRBV12-4 with TRBJ2-1; D ambiguous. V was trimmed by 3 bases and J by 10 bases, leaving 13 bases between them. The CDR3 loop spans 13 amino acids. For the CDR3, the DNA is TGTGCCAGCAGTTTGTCGGACCTGGAGGAGCAGTTCTTC. This gives the protein CASSLSDLEEQFF.

The chain is built from TRBV6-5 and TRBJ1-1; the match to TRBD1 covers 9 bases. This CDR3 is 15 amino acids long. The V and J ends lost 5 bases and 4 bases, in that order; junction bases with no gene match: 8. Germline values: CDR1 MNHEY, CDR2 SVGAGI. CDR3 in DNA: TGTGCCAGCAGTGTAAAACAGGGGGCGGTCACTGAAGCTTTCTTT. Protein product: CASSVKQGAVTEAFF.

This clonotype appeared a few times. The CDR3 nucleotides read TGTGCCACCTTAGGCACCACAGATACGCAGTATTTT. It specifies CATLGTTDTQYF. This rearrangement joins TRBV10-3 to TRBJ2-3; no firm D call. Germline lookup yields CDR1 ENHRY and CDR2 SYGVKD. This CDR3 contains 12 residues. Trimming removed 10 bases at V and 2 bases at J, with 10 bases between.

This clonotype occurred a few times. The chain joins TRBV27 to TRBJ1-2, with D perhaps matching TRBD1 (5 bases). Trimming took off 3 bases at V and 0 bases at J, with 11 bases between the two ends. This CDR3 spans 15 amino acids. Germline V gene data show CDR1 as MNHEY and CDR2 as SMNVEV (reference sequence). The CDR3 loop reads CASSFLQGANYGYTF. CDR3 DNA: TGTGCCAGCAGTTTTCTCCAGGGTGCTAACTATGGCTACACCTTC.

The chain recombines TRBV13 with TRBJ2-7; 11 bases fit TRBD1. The V segment lost 4 bases and the J segment 7 bases; nucleotides outside the gene matches: 24. This CDR3 has 20 residues. Germline CDR1 reads PRHDT; CDR2 reads FYEKMQ (reference sequence). As DNA, the CDR3 is TGTGCCAGCAGCTCTGCCGGGACAGGGGGTACTAGGGAGGAGACGCGGGAGCAGTACTTC. It translates to CASSSAGTGGTREETREQYF.

This chain joins TRBV19 and TRBJ2-1; the D gene is possibly TRBD1 (5 bases). This CDR3 spans 16 amino acids. Germline CDR1 and CDR2: LNHDA and SQIVND (reference sequence). V lost 7 bases and J 9 bases, leaving 25 bases between the germline ends. This CDR3 reads CASTNIARAGLGEQFF. CDR3 DNA sequence: TGTGCCAGTACCAACATAGCCCGGGCAGGGTTAGGTGAGCAGTTCTTC.

The chain employs TRBV12-3 or TRBV12-4 and TRBJ2-3; D is unclear. The CDR3 consists of 16 residues. Trimming shortened V by 6 bases and J by 0 bases, and 16 bases separated the two germline ends. The CDR3 loop is CASRNSWAVSTDTQYF. CDR3 nucleotide sequence: TGTGCCAGCAGGAACTCGTGGGCAGTGAGCACAGATACGCAGTATTTT.

This clonotype appeared a few times. This rearrangement joins TRBV7-9 to TRBJ2-7, with D unresolved. The V gene lost 5 bases and the J gene lost 3 bases, with 8 bases spanning the gap. Germline V gives CDR1 SEHNR, CDR2 FQNEAQ (reference sequence). CDR3 length: 12 residues. CDR3: CASSEGNYEQYF. In DNA, the CDR3 is TGTGCCAGCAGCGAAGGGAACTACGAGCAGTACTTC.

On this clonotype: This sequence may be a read error, since a much larger clone differs from it by one base. The rearrangement uses TRBV4-3 and TRBJ2-1; 9 bases fit TRBD2. Germline V gives CDR1 LGHNA, CDR2 YSLEER. The CDR3 has 16 amino acids. The CDR3 region is CTSSQETSGSYNEQFF. In DNA, the CDR3 is TGCACCAGCAGCCAAGAGACTAGCGGTTCCTACAATGAGCAGTTCTTC.

This clonotype was picked up a small number of times. The rearrangement links TRBV6-2 or TRBV6-3 to TRBJ2-6; TRBD1 is a possible D gene (6 bases). V lost 6 bases and J lost 4, with 13 bases in between. The germline V gene has CDR1 MNHEY and CDR2 SVGEGT. This CDR3 is built from 15 residues. CDR3 loop: CASRSQGTGANVLTF. The CDR3 DNA sequence: TGTGCCAGCAGATCCCAGGGGACGGGGGCCAACGTCCTGACTTTC.

The chain uses TRBV6-2 or TRBV6-3 and TRBJ2-5; D is undetermined. The CDR3 extends over 16 amino acids. V gave up 7 bases and J gave up 5 bases, with 23 bases separating them. Per germline, CDR1 MNHEY and CDR2 SVGEGT. CDR3 residues: CASTQRTAPSKETQYF. The CDR3 DNA follows: TGTGCCAGCACCCAACGCACAGCACCCTCCAAGGAGACCCAGTACTTC.

The chain has TRBV7-2 and TRBJ2-7; 10 bases match TRBD2. Losses at the gene ends were 4 bases for V and 2 bases for J; bases not matched to a gene: 5. From germline, CDR1 is SGHTA and CDR2 FQGNSA. CDR3 length: 15 residues. The CDR3 bases are TGTGCCAGCAGCTATGGACTAGCGGATACCTACGAGCAGTACTTC. It is translated as CASSYGLADTYEQYF. The whole variable domain, remainder taken from reference TRBV7-2 and TRBJ2-7, is GAGVSQSPSNKVTEKGKDVELRCDPISGHTALYWYRQSLGQGLEFLIYFQGNSAPDKSGLPSDRFSAERTGGSVSTLTIQRTQQEDSAVYLCASSYGLADTYEQYFGPGTRLTVT.

The chain carries TRBV27 and TRBJ2-7, with TRBD2 matching 12 bases. This CDR3 has 17 amino acids. Germline V gene sequence: CDR1 MNHEY, CDR2 SMNVEV (reference sequence). Losses at the gene ends were 7 bases for V and 5 bases for J; bases not matched to a gene: 15. The CDR3 bases are TGTGCCAGCACCAACCAAGGACTAGCGGGGAGGTTGAACGAGCAGTACTTC. It is translated as CASTNQGLAGRLNEQYF.

Points on this clonotype: Just one base apart from a much larger clone, this may be a read error. V is TRBV10-3 and J is TRBJ2-3; perhaps TRBD2 as D (5 bases). The CDR3 is 15 residues long. Per the germline V gene, CDR1 is ENHRY and CDR2 is SYGVKD. In DNA form, the CDR3 reads TGTGCCATCAGCCCAAGGACGGGGAACCCAGAGACGCAGTATTTT. Its translation: CAISPRTGNPETQYF.

This clonotype has just one count. Germline is not matched at one junction end, which may reflect a read error. The CDR3 spells CTSSYSNIGGPSGELFF. The CDR3 DNA reads TGTACCAGCAGTTACTCCAACATAGGGGGGCCCAGCGGGGAGCTGTTTTTT. The genes are TRBV6-5 and TRBJ2-2; D may correspond to TRBD1 or TRBD2 (6 bases each). CDR3 size: 17 residues. Germline lookup yields CDR1 MNHEY and CDR2 SVGAGI.

The V gene is TRBV10-3, the J gene TRBJ1-1; D is unresolved. V was trimmed by 6 bases and J by 1 base, leaving 9 bases between them. The germline CDR1 and CDR2 sequences are ENHRY and SYGVKD. The CDR3 loop spans 13 amino acids. CDR3 in amino acids: CAIRKTENTEAFF. CDR3 DNA sequence: TGTGCCATCAGAAAGACGGAGAACACTGAAGCTTTCTTT.

This chain joins TRBV20-1 and TRBJ1-2; 7 bases map to TRBD1. CDR3 length equals 15 residues. The J segment lost 8 bases and the V segment lost 5 bases, leaving 17 bases of the junction unmatched. CDR1 is DFQATT, CDR2 SNEGSKA, per germline (reference sequence). The CDR3: CSAGAQGQSIGGYTF. Written as DNA, the CDR3 is TGCAGTGCTGGGGCCCAGGGACAGTCCATTGGGGGCTACACCTTC.

In its sample, this clonotype was seen many times. The chain links TRBV4-1 to TRBJ2-1, with TRBD2 identical over 9 bases. The length of the CDR3 is 16 residues. The germline CDR1 and CDR2 sequences are MGHRA and YSYEKL. V lost 4 bases, J lost 5 bases, and 9 bases stayed unmatched. CDR3 in amino acids: CASSLSPSGGNNEQFF. DNA of the CDR3: TGCGCCAGCAGCCTATCGCCGAGCGGGGGGAACAATGAGCAGTTCTTC.

This chain connects TRBV5-1 to TRBJ2-4; perhaps TRBD2 as D (7 bases). This CDR3 has 14 residues. The V and J ends lost 1 base and 6 bases respectively, with 11 bases between them. The V gene's germline CDR1 is SGHRS and CDR2 YFSETQ. CDR3: CASSLPGEGNIQYF. The CDR3 DNA reads as TGCGCCAGCAGCTTGCCAGGGGAGGGAAACATTCAGTACTTC.

V usage is TRBV25-1 and J usage is TRBJ2-3; D possibly matches TRBD1 or TRBD2 (6 bases each). The CDR3 is 16 residues long. The V and J ends lost 2 bases and 0 bases respectively, with 12 bases between them. Germline V gives CDR1 MGHDK, CDR2 SYGVNS. This chain's CDR3 is CASSEGQRASTDTQYF. CDR3 in DNA: TGTGCCAGCAGTGAAGGACAGCGGGCGAGCACAGATACGCAGTATTTT.

This clonotype turned up a few times. The chain is built from TRBV7-9 and TRBJ2-5, with a weak D call TRBD1 (5 bases). Germline-derived CDR1 and CDR2 are SEHNR and FQNEAQ (reference sequence). V was shortened by 5 bases and J by 5 bases, with 18 bases between the two germline ends. The CDR3 runs 15 residues. The CDR3 nucleotides read TGTGCCAGCAGCCCGACCGACAGCCGTAGGGAGACCCAGTACTTC. Its translation: CASSPTDSRRETQYF.

This rearrangement joins TRBV20-1 to TRBJ2-1; 12 bases agree with TRBD2. This CDR3 is built from 13 residues. Germline assignment: CDR1 DFQATT and CDR2 SNEGSKA (reference sequence). With V trimmed by 6 bases and J by 8 bases, 5 bases remained unmatched. The CDR3 sequence is CSARTSGDDEQFF. The CDR3 DNA reads TGCAGTGCAAGGACTAGCGGGGATGATGAGCAGTTCTTC.

This clonotype was detected a few times. The chain is built from TRBV6-2 or TRBV6-3 and TRBJ2-1, with a tentative D call TRBD2 (6 bases). Trimming left V 7 bases short and J 11 bases short, with 15 bases between. CDR1 and CDR2 (germline): MNHEY, SVGEGT. This CDR3 has 12 amino acids. The CDR3 DNA reads TGTGCCAGCACTGGCGGGGTCCTCAAGCAGTTCTTC. Amino acids: CASTGGVLKQFF.